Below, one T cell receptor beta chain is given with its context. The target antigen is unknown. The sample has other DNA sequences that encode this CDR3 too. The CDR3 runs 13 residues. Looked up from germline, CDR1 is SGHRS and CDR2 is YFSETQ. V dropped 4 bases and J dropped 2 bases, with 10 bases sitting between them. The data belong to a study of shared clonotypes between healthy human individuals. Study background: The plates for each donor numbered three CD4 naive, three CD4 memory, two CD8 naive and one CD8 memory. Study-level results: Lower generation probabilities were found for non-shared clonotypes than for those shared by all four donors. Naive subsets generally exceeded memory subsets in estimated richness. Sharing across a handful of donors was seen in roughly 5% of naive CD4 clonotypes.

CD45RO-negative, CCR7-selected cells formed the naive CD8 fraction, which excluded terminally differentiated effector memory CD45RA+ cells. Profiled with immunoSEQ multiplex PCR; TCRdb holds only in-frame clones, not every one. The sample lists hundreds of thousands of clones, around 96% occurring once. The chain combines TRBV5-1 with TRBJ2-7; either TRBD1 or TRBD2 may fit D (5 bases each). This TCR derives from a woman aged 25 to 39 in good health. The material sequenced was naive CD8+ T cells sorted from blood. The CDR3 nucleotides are TGCGCCAGCAGCCCGGGGACCGCCTACGAGCAGTACTTC. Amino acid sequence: CASSPGTAYEQYF.